The 5 T cell receptor beta chains below all came from one sample that was sequenced in a study of OX40 agonist ivuxolimab in advanced cancers. Sequenced by immunoSEQ multiplex PCR; TCRdb stores in-frame clones only, minus some. Among roughly 70,000 clones listed, 85% were seen once. Sequenced material: CD4+ or CD8+ T cells sorted from blood, taken in a trial of the OX40 agonist ivuxolimab. The receptors were gathered from an adult with an advanced solid tumor such as melanoma, head and neck, liver or kidney cancer.

This sequence joins TRBV27 and TRBJ2-7; possible D gene TRBD2, 5 bases. CDR1 and CDR2 from the germline V gene are MNHEY and SMNVEV (reference sequence). V was cut by 2 bases and J by 0 bases, with 11 bases left in between. The CDR3 sequence is 15 residues long. This chain's CDR3 is CASSLRTPSSYEQYF. Written as DNA, the CDR3 is TGTGCCAGCAGTTTAAGGACTCCTAGCTCCTACGAGCAGTACTTC.

The J gene is TRBJ1-4, the V gene TRBV27, with 7 bases that match TRBD1. There are 15 residues in the CDR3. V lost 4 bases and J lost 10; bases outside the gene matches: 12. CDR1 MNHEY and CDR2 SMNVEV come from the germline V gene (reference sequence). Here the CDR3 DNA reads TGTGCCAGCAGTTCCTCAGGTTGGGACAGTGGAAAACTGTTTTTT. Translation gives CASSSSGWDSGKLFF.

This clone was counted a few times. The V call is TRBV28, the J call TRBJ1-5; D unclear. The CDR3 is 15 amino acids. V was clipped by 8 bases and J by 3 bases, with 17 bases between them. Germline CDR1 MDHEN, CDR2 SYDVKM. This CDR3 is CASRPNDGYNQPQHF. CDR3 coding DNA: TGTGCCAGCCGCCCAAACGACGGATACAATCAGCCCCAGCATTTT.

This clone turned up a few times. Relative to the germline gene, one junction end is altered; a read error may explain this. This sequence joins TRBV7-9 and TRBJ1-2; D is unclear. From germline, CDR1 is SEHNR and CDR2 FQNEAQ (reference sequence). The CDR3 length is 8 residues. In DNA, the CDR3 is TGTGCCAGCAGCTTAGAGAGATTC. Protein: CASSLERF.

The chain recombines TRBV6-6 with TRBJ2-7, with D perhaps matching TRBD1 (6 bases). This CDR3 has 12 amino acids. Per germline, CDR1 MNHNY and CDR2 SVGAGI (reference sequence). Trimming stripped 6 bases from V and 6 bases from J, with 12 bases between. The CDR3 DNA follows: TGTGCCAGCAGCAGACAGGTCGCCGAGCAGTACTTC. Translating gives CASSRQVAEQYF.